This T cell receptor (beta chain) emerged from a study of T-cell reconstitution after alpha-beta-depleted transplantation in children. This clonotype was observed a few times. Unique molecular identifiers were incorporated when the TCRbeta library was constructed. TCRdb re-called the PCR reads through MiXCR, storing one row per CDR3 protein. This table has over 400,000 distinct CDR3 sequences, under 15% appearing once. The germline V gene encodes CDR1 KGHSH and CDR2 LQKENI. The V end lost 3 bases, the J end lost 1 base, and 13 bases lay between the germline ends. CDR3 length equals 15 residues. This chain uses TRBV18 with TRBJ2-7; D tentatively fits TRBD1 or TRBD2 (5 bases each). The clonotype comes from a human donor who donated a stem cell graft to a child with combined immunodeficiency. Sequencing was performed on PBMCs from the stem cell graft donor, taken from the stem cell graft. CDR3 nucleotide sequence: TGTGCCAGCTCACCCCGAACCGGGGCTTCCTACGAGCAGTACTTC. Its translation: CASSPRTGASYEQYF.